This TCR beta chain emerged from a study of T cell responses to AZD1222 COVID-19 vaccine. Study outcomes and limitations: The study identified only five or six AZD1222 recipients as seropositive at baseline. Spike-wide coverage was observed for vaccine-associated CD4 TCRs, with dominant responses at 160-218 and 743-854.

This CDR3 has 16 amino acids. Germline loops: CDR1 SNHLY, CDR2 FYNNEI. V lost 5 bases and J lost 8; bases outside the gene matches: 16. Repertoires were generated with immunoSEQ multiplex PCR, while TCRdb's copy carries only in-frame clones and drops some. The sample carries tens of thousands of clones, 80% to 90% recorded once. In the case of this clone: Its antigen is unknown.

The chain has TRBV2 and TRBJ1-2, with TRBD1 matching over 8 bases. The sequence derives from an adult in good health. The sequenced sample was peripheral blood, obtained on day 0 of AZD1222 vaccination. As DNA, the CDR3 is TGTGCCAGCAGTTCTAGGGCAACCGACAGGGGAAACGGCTACACCTTC. It yields the protein CASSSRATDRGNGYTF.